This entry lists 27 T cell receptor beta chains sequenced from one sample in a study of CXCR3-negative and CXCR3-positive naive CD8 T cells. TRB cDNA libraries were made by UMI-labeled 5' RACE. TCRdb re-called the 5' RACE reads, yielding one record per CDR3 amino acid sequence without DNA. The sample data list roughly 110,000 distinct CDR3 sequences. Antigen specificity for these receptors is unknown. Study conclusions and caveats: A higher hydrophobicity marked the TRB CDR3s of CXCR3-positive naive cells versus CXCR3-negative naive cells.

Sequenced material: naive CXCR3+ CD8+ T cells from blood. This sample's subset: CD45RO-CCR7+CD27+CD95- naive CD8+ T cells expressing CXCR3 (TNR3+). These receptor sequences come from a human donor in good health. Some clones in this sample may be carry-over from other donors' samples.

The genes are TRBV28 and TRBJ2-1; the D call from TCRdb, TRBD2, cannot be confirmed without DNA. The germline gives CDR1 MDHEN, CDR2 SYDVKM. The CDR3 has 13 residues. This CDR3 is CASRVGLYNEQFF.

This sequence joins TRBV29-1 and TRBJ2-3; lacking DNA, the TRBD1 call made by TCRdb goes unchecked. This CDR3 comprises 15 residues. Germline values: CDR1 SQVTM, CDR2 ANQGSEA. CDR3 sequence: CSVEEPGSSTDTQYF.

The CDR3 sequence: CASSFGTADGYTF. V gene TRBV7-9 combines with J gene TRBJ1-2. Germline CDR1 and CDR2: SEHNR and FQNEAQ (reference sequence). The length of the CDR3 is 13 residues.

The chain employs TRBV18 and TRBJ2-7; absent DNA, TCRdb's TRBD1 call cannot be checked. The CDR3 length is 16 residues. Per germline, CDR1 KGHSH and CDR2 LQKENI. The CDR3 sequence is CASSPVWAGSAYEQYF.

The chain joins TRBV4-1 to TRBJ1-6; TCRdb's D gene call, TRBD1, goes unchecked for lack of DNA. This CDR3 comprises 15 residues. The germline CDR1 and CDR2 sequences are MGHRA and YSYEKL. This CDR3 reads CASSQDSGAYSPLHF.

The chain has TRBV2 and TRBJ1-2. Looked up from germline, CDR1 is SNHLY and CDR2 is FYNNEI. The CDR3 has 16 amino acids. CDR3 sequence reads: CASRDYDFSSMYGYTF.

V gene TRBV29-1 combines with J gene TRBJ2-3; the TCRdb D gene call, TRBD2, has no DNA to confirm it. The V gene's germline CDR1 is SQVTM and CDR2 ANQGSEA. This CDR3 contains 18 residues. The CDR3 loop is CSVGGNLEGGYSTDTQYF.

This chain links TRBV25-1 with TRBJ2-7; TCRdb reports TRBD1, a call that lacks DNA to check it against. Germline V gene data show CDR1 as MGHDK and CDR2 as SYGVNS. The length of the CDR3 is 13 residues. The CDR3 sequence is CASSPDTGHEQYF.

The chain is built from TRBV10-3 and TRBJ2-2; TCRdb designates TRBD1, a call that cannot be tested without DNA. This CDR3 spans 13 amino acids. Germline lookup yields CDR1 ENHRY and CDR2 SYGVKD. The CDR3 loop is CAIGAANTGELFF.

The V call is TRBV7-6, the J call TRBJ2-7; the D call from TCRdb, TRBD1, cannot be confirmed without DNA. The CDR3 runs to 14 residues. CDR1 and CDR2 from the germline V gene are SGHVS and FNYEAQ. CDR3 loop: CASSHDRESYEQYF. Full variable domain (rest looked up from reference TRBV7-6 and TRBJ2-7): GAGVSQSPRYKVTKRGQDVALRCDPISGHVSLYWYRQALGQGPEFLTYFNYEAQQDKSGLPNDRFSAERPEGSISTLTIQRTEQRDSAMYRCASSHDRESYEQYFGPGTRLTVT.

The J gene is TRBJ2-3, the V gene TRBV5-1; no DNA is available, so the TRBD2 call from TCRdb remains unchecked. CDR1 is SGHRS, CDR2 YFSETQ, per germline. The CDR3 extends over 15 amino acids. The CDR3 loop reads CASSFSGGSTDTQYF.

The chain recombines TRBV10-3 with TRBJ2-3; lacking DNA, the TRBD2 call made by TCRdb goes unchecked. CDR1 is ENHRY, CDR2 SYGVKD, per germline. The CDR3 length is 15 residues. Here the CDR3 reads CAIGVEGGFTDTQYF.

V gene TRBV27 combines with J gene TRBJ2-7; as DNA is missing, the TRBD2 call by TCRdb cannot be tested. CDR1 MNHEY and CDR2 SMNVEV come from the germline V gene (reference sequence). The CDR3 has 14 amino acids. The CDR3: CASSRSGRDYEQYF.

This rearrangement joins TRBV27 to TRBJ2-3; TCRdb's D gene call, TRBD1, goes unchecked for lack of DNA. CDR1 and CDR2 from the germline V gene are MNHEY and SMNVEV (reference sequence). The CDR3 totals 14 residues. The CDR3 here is CASSSRTGTDTQYF.

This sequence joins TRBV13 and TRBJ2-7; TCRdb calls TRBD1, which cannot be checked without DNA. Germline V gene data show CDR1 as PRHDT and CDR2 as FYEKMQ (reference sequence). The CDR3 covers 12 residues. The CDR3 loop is CASSLNPVEQYF.

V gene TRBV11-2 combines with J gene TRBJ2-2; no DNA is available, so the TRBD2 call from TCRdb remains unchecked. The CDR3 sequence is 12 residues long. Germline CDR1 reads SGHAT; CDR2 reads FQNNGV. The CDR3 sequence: CASSSATGELFF.

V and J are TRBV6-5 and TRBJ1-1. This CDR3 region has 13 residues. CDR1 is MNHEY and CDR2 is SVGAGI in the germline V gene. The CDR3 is CASSYSDNTEAFF.

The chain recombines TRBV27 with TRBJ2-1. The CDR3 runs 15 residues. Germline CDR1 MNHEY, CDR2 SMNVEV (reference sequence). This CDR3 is CASSFSVGTYNEQFF.

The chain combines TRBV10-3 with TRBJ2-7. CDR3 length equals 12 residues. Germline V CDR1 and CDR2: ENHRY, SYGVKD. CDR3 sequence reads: CAISDEGYEQYF.

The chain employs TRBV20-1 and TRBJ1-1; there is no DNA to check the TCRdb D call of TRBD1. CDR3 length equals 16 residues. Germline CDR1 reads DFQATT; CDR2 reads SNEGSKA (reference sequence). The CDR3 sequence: CSARDLGGGANTEAFF.

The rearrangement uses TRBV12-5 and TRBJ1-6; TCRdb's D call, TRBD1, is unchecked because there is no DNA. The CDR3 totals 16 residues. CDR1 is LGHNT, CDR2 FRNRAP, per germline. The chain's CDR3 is CASGSRQGAYNSPLHF.

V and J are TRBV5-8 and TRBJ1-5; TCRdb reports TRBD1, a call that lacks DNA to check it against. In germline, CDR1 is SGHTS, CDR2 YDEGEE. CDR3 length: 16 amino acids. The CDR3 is CASSLGRQGGSQPQHF.

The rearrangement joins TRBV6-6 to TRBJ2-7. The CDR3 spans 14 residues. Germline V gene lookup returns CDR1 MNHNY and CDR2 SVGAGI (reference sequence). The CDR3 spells CASMDATSSYEQYF.

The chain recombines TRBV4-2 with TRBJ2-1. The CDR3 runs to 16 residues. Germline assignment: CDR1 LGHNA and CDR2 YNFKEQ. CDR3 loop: CASSHFLAGDYNEQFF.

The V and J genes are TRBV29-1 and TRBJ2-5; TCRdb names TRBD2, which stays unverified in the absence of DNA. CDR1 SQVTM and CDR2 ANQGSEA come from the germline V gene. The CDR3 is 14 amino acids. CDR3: CSVGLAGEEETQYF.

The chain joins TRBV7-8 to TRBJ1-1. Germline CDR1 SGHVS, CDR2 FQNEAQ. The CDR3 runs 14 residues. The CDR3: CASSLVGYDDEAFF.

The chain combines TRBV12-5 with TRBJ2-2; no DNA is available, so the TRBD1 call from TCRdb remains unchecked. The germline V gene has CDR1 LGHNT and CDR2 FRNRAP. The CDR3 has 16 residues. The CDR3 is CASGPTRDRVDRELFF. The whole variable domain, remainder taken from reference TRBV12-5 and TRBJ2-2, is DARVTQTPRHKVTEMGQEVTMRCQPILGHNTVFWYRQTMMQGLELLAYFRNRAPLDDSGMPKDRFSAEMPDATLATLKIQPSEPRDSAVYFCASGPTRDRVDRELFFGEGSRLTVL.